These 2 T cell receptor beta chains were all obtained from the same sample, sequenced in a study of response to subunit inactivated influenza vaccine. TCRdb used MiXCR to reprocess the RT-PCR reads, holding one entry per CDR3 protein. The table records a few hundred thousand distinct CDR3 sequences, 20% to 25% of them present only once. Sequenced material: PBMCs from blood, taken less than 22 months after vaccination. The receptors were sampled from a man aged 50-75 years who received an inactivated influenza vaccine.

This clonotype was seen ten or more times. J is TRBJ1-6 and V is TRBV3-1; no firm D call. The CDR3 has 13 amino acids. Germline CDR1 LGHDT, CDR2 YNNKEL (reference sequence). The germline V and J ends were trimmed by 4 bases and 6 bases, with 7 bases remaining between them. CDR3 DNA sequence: TGTGCCAGCAGCCTCGCCCTTAATTCACCCCTCCACTTT. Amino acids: CASSLALNSPLHF. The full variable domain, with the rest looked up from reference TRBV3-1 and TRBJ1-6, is DTAVSQTPKYLVTQMGNDKSIKCEQNLGHDTMYWYKQDSKKFLKIMFSYNNKELIINETVPNRFSPKSPDKAHLNLHINSLELGDSAVYFCASSLALNSPLHFGNGTRLTVT.

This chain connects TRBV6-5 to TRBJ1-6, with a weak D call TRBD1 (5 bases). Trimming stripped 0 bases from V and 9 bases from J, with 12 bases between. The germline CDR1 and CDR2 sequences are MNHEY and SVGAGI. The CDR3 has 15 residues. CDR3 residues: CASSYSERGSSPLHF. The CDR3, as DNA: TGTGCCAGCAGTTACTCGGAGAGGGGTAGTTCACCCCTCCACTTT.